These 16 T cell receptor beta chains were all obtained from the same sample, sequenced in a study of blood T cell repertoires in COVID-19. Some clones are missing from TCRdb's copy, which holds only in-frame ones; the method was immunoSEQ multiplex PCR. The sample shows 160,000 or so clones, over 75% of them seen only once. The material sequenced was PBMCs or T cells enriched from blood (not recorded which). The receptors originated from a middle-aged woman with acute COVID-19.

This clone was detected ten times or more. CDR3 bases: TGCGCCAGCAGCCAAGGCAGGGGTGGAGAGACCCAGTACTTC. Residues: CASSQGRGGETQYF. The gene calls are TRBV4-1 and TRBJ2-5, with D maybe TRBD1 (6 bases). With 1 base removed from V and 4 bases from J, the gap between germline ends came to 10 bases. CDR1 is MGHRA, CDR2 YSYEKL, per germline. This CDR3 comprises 14 residues.

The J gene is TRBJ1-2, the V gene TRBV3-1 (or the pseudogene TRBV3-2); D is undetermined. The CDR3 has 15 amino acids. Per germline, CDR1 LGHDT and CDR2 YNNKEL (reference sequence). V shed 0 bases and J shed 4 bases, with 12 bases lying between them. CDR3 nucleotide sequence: TGTGCCAGCAGCCAAGACCATCGGAGTTCCTATGGCTACACCTTC. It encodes CASSQDHRSSYGYTF.

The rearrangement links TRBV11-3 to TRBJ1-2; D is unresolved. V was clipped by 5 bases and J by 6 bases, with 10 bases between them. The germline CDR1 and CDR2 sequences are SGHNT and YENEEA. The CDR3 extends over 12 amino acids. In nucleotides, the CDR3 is TGTGCCAGCAGCCCCGGGAGGGATGGCTACACCTTC. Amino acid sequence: CASSPGRDGYTF.

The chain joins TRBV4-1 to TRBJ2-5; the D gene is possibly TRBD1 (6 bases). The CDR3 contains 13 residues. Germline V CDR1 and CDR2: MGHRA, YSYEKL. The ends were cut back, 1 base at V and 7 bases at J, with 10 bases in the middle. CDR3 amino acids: CASSQASGVTQYF. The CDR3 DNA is TGCGCCAGCAGCCAAGCGTCAGGGGTGACCCAGTACTTC.

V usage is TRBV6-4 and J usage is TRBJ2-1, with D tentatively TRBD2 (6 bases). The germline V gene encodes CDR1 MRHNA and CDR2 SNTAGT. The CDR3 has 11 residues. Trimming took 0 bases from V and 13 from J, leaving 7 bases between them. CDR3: CASSDSAGQFF. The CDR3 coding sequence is TGTGCCAGCAGTGACTCTGCGGGACAGTTCTTC.

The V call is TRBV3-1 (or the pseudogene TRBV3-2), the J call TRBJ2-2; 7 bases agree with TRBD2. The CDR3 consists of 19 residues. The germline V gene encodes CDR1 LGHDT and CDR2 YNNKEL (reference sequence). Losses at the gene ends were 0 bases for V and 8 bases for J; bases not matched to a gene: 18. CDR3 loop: CASSQDGRGTTPPRGELFF. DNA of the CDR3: TGTGCCAGCAGCCAAGATGGGCGGGGGACTACTCCCCCGAGGGGGGAGCTGTTTTTT.

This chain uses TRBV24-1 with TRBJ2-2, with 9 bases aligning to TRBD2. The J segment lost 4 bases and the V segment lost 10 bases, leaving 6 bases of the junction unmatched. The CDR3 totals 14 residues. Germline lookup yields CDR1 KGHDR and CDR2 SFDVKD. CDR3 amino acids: CATDSTSGTGELFF. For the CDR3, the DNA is TGTGCCACGGACTCGACTAGCGGCACCGGGGAGCTGTTTTTT.

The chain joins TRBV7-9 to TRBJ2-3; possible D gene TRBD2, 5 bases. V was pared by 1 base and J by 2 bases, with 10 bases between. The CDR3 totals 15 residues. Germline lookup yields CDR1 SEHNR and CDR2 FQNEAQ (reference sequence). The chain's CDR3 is CASSLGLALTDTQYF. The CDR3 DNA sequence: TGTGCCAGCAGCTTAGGGCTAGCCCTCACAGATACGCAGTATTTT.

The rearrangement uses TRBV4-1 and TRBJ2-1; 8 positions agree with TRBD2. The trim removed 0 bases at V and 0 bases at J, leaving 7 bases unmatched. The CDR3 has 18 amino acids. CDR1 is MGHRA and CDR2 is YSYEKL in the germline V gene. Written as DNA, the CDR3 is TGCGCCAGCAGCCAAGATGATAGTGCGGGGGGCTCCTACAATGAGCAGTTCTTC. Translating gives CASSQDDSAGGSYNEQFF.

Here the CDR3 DNA reads TGCGCCAGCAGCCCGACTAGCGGGAACTACAATGAGCAGTTCTTC. Its protein product is CASSPTSGNYNEQFF. The V gene is TRBV5-1, the J gene TRBJ2-1; 11 bases are a match to TRBD2. The CDR3 totals 15 residues. V was clipped by 4 bases and J by 3 bases; unmatched bases: 3. Germline CDR1 and CDR2: SGHRS and YFSETQ.

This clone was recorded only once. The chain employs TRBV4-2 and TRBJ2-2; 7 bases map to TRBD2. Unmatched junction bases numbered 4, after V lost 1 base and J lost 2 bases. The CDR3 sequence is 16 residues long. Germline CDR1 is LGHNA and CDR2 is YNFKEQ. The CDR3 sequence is CASSQVLAVNTGELFF. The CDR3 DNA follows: TGTGCCAGCAGCCAAGTTCTAGCGGTTAACACCGGGGAGCTGTTTTTT.

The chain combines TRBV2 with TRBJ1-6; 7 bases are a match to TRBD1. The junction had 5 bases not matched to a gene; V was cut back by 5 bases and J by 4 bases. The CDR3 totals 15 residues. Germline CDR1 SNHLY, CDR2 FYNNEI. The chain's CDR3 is CASSTGTAYNSPLHF. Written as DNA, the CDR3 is TGTGCCAGCAGTACCGGGACAGCATATAATTCACCCCTCCACTTT. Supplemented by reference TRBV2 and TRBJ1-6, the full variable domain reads EPEVTQTPSHQVTQMGQEVILRCVPISNHLYFYWYRQILGQKVEFLVSFYNNEISEKSEIFDDQFSVERPDGSNFTLKIRSTKLEDSAMYFCASSTGTAYNSPLHFGNGTRLTVT.

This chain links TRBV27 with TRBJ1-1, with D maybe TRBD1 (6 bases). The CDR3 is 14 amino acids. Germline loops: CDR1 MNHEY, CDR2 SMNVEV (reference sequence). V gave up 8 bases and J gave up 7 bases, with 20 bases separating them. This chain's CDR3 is CASGELDRYGEAFF. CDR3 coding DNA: TGTGCCAGCGGCGAACTCGACAGGTATGGTGAAGCTTTCTTT.

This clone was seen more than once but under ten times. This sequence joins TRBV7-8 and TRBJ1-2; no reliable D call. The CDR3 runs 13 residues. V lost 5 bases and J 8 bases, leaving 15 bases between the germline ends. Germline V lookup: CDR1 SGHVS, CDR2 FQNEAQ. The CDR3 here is CASSHVRGDGYTF. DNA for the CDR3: TGTGCCAGCAGCCACGTACGGGGTGACGGCTACACCTTC.

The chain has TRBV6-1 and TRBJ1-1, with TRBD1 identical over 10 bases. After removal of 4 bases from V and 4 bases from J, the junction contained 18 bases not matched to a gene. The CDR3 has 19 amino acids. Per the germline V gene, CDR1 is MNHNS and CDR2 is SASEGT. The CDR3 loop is CASSVRTGGSSKRGTEAFF. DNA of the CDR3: TGTGCCAGCAGTGTCAGGACAGGGGGAAGCTCTAAGCGGGGCACTGAAGCTTTCTTT.

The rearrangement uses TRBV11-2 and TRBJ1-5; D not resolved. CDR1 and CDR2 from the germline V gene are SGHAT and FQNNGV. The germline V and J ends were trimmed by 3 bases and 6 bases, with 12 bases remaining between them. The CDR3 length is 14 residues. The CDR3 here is CASSLKPTGQPQHF. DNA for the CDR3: TGTGCCAGCAGCTTGAAACCGACGGGTCAGCCCCAGCATTTT. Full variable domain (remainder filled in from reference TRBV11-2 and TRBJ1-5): EAGVAQSPRYKIIEKRQSVAFWCNPISGHATLYWYQQILGQGPKLLIQFQNNGVVDDSQLPKDRFSAERLKGVDSTLKIQPAKLEDSAVYLCASSLKPTGQPQHFGDGTRLSIL.